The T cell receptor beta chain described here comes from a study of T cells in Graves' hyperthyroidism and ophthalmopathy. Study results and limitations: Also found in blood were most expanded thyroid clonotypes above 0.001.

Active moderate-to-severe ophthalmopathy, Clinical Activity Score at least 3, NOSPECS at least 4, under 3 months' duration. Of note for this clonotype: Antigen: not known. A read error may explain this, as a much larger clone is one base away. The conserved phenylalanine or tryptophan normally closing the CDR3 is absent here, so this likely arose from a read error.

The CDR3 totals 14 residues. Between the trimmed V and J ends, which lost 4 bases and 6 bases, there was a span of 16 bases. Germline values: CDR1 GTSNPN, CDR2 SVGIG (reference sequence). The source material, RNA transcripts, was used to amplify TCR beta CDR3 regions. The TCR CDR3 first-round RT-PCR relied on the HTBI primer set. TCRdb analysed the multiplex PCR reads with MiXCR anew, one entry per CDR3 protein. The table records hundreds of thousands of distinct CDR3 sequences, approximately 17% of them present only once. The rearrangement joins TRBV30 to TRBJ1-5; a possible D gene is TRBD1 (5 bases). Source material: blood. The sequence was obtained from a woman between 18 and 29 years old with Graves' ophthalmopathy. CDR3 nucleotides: TGTGCCTGGAACCACGCGGGGGGACGTCAGCCCCAGCATTCT. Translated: CAWNHAGGRQPQHS.